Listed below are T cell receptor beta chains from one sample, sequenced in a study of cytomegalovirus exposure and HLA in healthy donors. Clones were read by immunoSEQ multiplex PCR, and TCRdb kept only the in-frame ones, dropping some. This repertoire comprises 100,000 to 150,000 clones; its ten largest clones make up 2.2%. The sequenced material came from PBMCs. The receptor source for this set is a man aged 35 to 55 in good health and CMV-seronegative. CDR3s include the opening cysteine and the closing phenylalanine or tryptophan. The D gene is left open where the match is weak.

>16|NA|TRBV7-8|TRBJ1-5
CASSLGIVGGSMTQHF
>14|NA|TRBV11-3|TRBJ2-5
CASSLRHNQETQYF
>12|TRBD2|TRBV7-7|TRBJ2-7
CASSHSSGEQYF
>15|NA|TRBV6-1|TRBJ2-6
CASSEASSGANVLTF
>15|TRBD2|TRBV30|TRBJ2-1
CAWSVPGRAGDEQFF
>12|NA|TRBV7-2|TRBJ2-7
CASSFGTYEQYF
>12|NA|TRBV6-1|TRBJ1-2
CASSERGYGYTF
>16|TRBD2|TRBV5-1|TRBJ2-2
CASSPHGLAGVGELFF
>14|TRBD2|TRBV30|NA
CAWSVRGGSYEQYF
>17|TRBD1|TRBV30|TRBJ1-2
CAWRMSGTEPSNYGYTF
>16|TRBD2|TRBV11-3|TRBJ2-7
CASSVWGGWSSYEQYF
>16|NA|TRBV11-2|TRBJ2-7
CASSLGESRGLDEQYF
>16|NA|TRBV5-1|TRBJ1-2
CASSPGDLLTNYGYTF
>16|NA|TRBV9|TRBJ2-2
CASSVATGSGTGELFF
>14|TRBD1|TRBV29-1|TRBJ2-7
CSAQGGTVSDEQYF
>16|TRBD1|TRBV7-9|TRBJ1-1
CASSLAGTGGLTEAFF
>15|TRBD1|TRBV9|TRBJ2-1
CASSQGSGQYNEQFF
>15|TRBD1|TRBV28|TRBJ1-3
CASSLRVGQRNTIYF
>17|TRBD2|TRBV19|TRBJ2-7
CASSPTSGRASSYEQYF
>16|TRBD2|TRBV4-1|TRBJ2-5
CASSQGRTSGKETQYF
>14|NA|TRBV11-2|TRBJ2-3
CASSPVFPGDTQYF
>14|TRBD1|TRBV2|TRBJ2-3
CASSERTGVDTQYF
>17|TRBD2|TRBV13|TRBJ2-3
CASSLSPAGGPEDTQYF
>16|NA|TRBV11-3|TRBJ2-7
CASSLVYYQGGALEFF
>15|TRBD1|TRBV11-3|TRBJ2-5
CASSSGGSIEETQYF
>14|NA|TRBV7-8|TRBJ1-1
CASSYRVYNTEAFF
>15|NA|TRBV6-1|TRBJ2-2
CASSERERYTGELFF
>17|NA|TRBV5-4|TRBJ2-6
CASSFAPGLVGANVLTF